Each of the 26 T cell receptor beta chains below was sequenced from the same sample in a study of T cell responses to AZD1222 COVID-19 vaccine. Sequenced by immunoSEQ multiplex PCR; TCRdb stores in-frame clones only, minus some. Counted here are about 200,000 clones, 93% occurring once; the ten biggest clones make up approximately 1%. Sequenced here: peripheral blood, sampled 28 days after the second AZD1222 dose. These receptors all stem from an adult who received the AZD1222 COVID-19 vaccine.

The CDR3 DNA reads TGCAGTGCTAGTGGGGGCGGGGGTAGCACAGATACGCAGTATTTT. Encoded protein: CSASGGGGSTDTQYF. The chain has TRBV20-1 and TRBJ2-3; a weak D match, TRBD2 (7 bases). The CDR3 extends over 15 amino acids. V was cut by 3 bases and J by 0 bases, with 13 bases left in between. Germline V CDR1 and CDR2: DFQATT, SNEGSKA (reference sequence).

The J gene is TRBJ1-5, the V gene TRBV6-2 or TRBV6-3; D is unclear. The CDR3 is made up of 14 amino acids. Trimming pared 6 bases from V and 0 bases from J, leaving 9 bases between. CDR1 MNHEY and CDR2 SVGEGT come from the germline V gene. CDR3 sequence reads: CASSLSYSNQPQHF. CDR3 DNA sequence: TGTGCCAGCAGCTTGAGTTATAGCAATCAGCCCCAGCATTTT.

This clone was recorded only once. The chain is built from TRBV12-3 or TRBV12-4 and TRBJ2-5; D is unclear. This CDR3 contains 12 residues. V was clipped by 2 bases and J by 5 bases, with 6 bases between them. The CDR3 loop is CASSLHGETQYF. CDR3 sequence (DNA): TGTGCCAGCAGTTTACACGGTGAGACCCAGTACTTC.

This rearrangement joins TRBV29-1 to TRBJ2-1, with 10 bases identical to TRBD2. This CDR3 is 14 amino acids long. CDR1 is SQVTM and CDR2 is ANQGSEA in the germline V gene. The J segment lost 5 bases and the V segment lost 4 bases, leaving 5 bases of the junction unmatched. For the CDR3, the DNA is TGCAGCGTTGCCTCCCTAGCGGGGGACAATGAGCAGTTCTTC. Protein product: CSVASLAGDNEQFF.

This clone was seen more than once but under ten times. The chain joins TRBV2 to TRBJ2-3; 7 bases match TRBD2. Germline loops: CDR1 SNHLY, CDR2 FYNNEI. The CDR3 runs to 12 residues. V was clipped by 11 bases and J by 1 base; unmatched bases: 3. CDR3 coding DNA: TGTGCCGTTCGGGAGGGCACAGATACGCAGTATTTT. Translated: CAVREGTDTQYF.

The rearrangement uses TRBV5-6 and TRBJ1-1; the D is unclear. There are 12 residues in the CDR3. Germline CDR1 is SGHDT and CDR2 is YYEEEE. V was trimmed by 2 bases and J by 3 bases, leaving 5 bases between them. The CDR3 spells CASSLRDTEAFF. The CDR3 DNA reads as TGTGCCAGCAGCTTAAGGGACACTGAAGCTTTCTTT.

This clone was observed once. The J gene is TRBJ1-1, the V gene TRBV5-1; D call uncertain. The CDR3 is made up of 15 amino acids. Germline V gene lookup returns CDR1 SGHRS and CDR2 YFSETQ. Between the trimmed V and J ends, which lost 3 bases and 0 bases, there was a span of 12 bases. The CDR3 DNA reads TGCGCCAGCAGCTCTGGAACAAGTTTGAACACTGAAGCTTTCTTT. This encodes CASSSGTSLNTEAFF.

The V gene is TRBV6-5, the J gene TRBJ1-2; D remains unclear. The CDR3 length is 12 residues. The germline V gene has CDR1 MNHEY and CDR2 SVGAGI. V lost 6 bases and J lost 1, with 6 bases in between. CDR3 nucleotide sequence: TGTGCCAGCAGCCTATATAACTATGGCTACACCTTC. This codes for CASSLYNYGYTF.

V and J are TRBV7-2 and TRBJ1-1; 7 bases align to TRBD1. CDR1 and CDR2 from the germline V gene are SGHTA and FQGNSA. V lost 4 bases, J lost 2 bases, and 7 bases stayed unmatched. This CDR3 region has 15 residues. The CDR3: CASSSAKGANTEAFF. The CDR3 region has the DNA TGTGCCAGCAGCTCCGCCAAGGGGGCCAACACTGAAGCTTTCTTT.

The chain links TRBV27 to TRBJ1-4; a possible D gene is TRBD1 (6 bases). The CDR3 totals 16 residues. Germline CDR1 MNHEY, CDR2 SMNVEV (reference sequence). V was pared by 6 bases and J by 8 bases, with 22 bases between. CDR3 region: CASSSSPGQFIEKLFF. For the CDR3, the DNA is TGTGCCAGCAGCTCCTCTCCTGGACAGTTCATCGAAAAACTGTTTTTT. Complete variable domain (other parts from reference TRBV27 and TRBJ1-4): EAQVTQNPRYLITVTGKKLTVTCSQNMNHEYMSWYRQDPGLGLRQIYYSMNVEVTDKGDVPEGYKVSRKEKRNFPLILESPSPNQTSLYFCASSSSPGQFIEKLFFGSGTQLSVL.

The chain recombines TRBV28 with TRBJ2-3, with 8 bases that match TRBD2. Trimming at V came to 7 bases and at J to 4 bases, leaving 13 bases not matched to a gene. Per the germline V gene, CDR1 is MDHEN and CDR2 is SYDVKM. The CDR3 has 16 amino acids. CDR3 DNA sequence: TGTGCCAGCACCATCCCGGGGGGGAGGGGAGCAGATACGCAGTATTTT. Protein sequence: CASTIPGGRGADTQYF.

This chain joins TRBV3-1 (or the pseudogene TRBV3-2) and TRBJ1-5, with D uncertain. Trimming stripped 3 bases from V and 4 bases from J, with 10 bases between. The CDR3 spans 14 residues. Germline loops: CDR1 LGHDT, CDR2 YNNKEL (reference sequence). The CDR3: CASSQQGLNQPQHF. The CDR3, as DNA: TGTGCCAGCAGCCAGCAAGGACTTAATCAGCCCCAGCATTTT.

The V and J genes are TRBV19 and TRBJ2-6; no firm D call. Trimming cost V 4 bases and J 0 bases, with 10 bases left between them. Germline CDR1 is LNHDA and CDR2 is SQIVND (reference sequence). The length of the CDR3 is 16 residues. CDR3 loop: CASSNTAYSGANVLTF. The CDR3 DNA reads TGTGCCAGTAGTAATACAGCTTACTCTGGGGCCAACGTCCTGACTTTC. The complete variable domain, with remaining parts taken from reference TRBV19 and TRBJ2-6, reads DGGITQSPKYLFRKEGQNVTLSCEQNLNHDAMYWYRQDPGQGLRLIYYSQIVNDFQKGDIAEGYSVSREKKESFPLTVTSAQKNPTAFYLCASSNTAYSGANVLTFGAGSRLTVL.

The chain links TRBV5-6 to TRBJ1-3, with D tentatively TRBD1 (5 bases). Germline CDR1 and CDR2: SGHDT and YYEEEE. The V end was cut by 4 bases, the J end by 4 bases, with 9 bases between. This CDR3 contains 13 residues. The CDR3 spells CASSTGTGNTIYF. The CDR3 DNA is TGTGCCAGCAGCACCGGGACGGGAAACACCATATATTTT.

As for this clone: The same CDR3 also results from other DNA sequences found in this sample. V usage is TRBV9 and J usage is TRBJ1-5, with a weak D call TRBD1 (5 bases). Germline CDR1 SGDLS, CDR2 YYNGEE. The CDR3 sequence is 13 residues long. Trimming removed 0 bases at V and 7 bases at J, with 8 bases between. CDR3: CASSVGGSQPQHF. The CDR3 nucleotides are TGTGCCAGCAGCGTAGGGGGGTCCCAGCCCCAGCATTTT.

This clone has more than one count but fewer than ten. One end of the junction does not line up with germline, which may come from a read error. The chain is built from TRBV2 and TRBJ1-6; 9 bases map to TRBD1. This CDR3 has 15 residues. Per germline, CDR1 SNHLY and CDR2 FYNNEI. CDR3 DNA: TGTGCCAGCAGTCAAGCGGGGACAGGGCCTTCACCCCTCCACTTT. This codes for CASSQAGTGPSPLHF.

This clone was counted a single time. The gene calls are TRBV7-9 and TRBJ2-7; D might be TRBD1 or TRBD2, each matching 5 bases. The CDR3 runs 13 residues. The V end was cut by 5 bases, the J end by 4 bases, with 12 bases between. CDR1 is SEHNR, CDR2 FQNEAQ, per germline (reference sequence). Here the CDR3 reads CASSPRDEYEQYF. The DNA of the CDR3 is TGTGCCAGCAGCCCTAGGGACGAATACGAGCAGTACTTC.

The chain joins TRBV6-1 to TRBJ1-1, with D unresolved. Trimming shortened V by 3 bases and J by 10 bases, and 12 bases separated the two germline ends. The CDR3 has 12 residues. The germline V gene encodes CDR1 MNHNS and CDR2 SASEGT. CDR3: CASSEVGPPAFF. CDR3 nucleotides: TGTGCCAGCAGTGAGGTCGGACCTCCAGCTTTCTTT.

This sequence joins TRBV2 and TRBJ1-1; possible D gene TRBD1, 5 bases. V was cut by 3 bases and J by 0 bases, with 11 bases left in between. This CDR3 contains 15 residues. Per the germline V gene, CDR1 is SNHLY and CDR2 is FYNNEI. The CDR3 DNA reads as TGTGCCAGCAGTGAGGGGACCTCCATGAACACTGAAGCTTTCTTT. This gives the protein CASSEGTSMNTEAFF.

The chain carries TRBV5-6 and TRBJ2-6, with D perhaps matching TRBD2 (5 bases). In germline, CDR1 is SGHDT, CDR2 YYEEEE. V dropped 3 bases and J dropped 0 bases, with 10 bases sitting between them. The CDR3 length is 16 residues. The CDR3 loop is CASSWRAPSGANVLTF. The CDR3, as DNA: TGTGCCAGCAGCTGGCGGGCCCCCTCTGGGGCCAACGTCCTGACTTTC.

The chain recombines TRBV5-6 with TRBJ2-5; 9 bases align to TRBD2. The germline V gene encodes CDR1 SGHDT and CDR2 YYEEEE. The trim removed 4 bases at V and 5 bases at J, leaving 12 bases unmatched. The CDR3 runs to 16 residues. CDR3 nucleotides: TGTGCCAGCAGCCGGGGCGGGGGGGCGGCGGGGGAGACCCAGTACTTC. As protein: CASSRGGGAAGETQYF.

The chain is built from TRBV28 and TRBJ1-2; no firm D call. CDR1 MDHEN and CDR2 SYDVKM come from the germline V gene. V lost 5 bases, J lost 1 base, and 8 bases lay in between. The CDR3 is made up of 13 amino acids. CDR3 in amino acids: CASSPRFNYGYTF. CDR3 DNA sequence: TGTGCCAGCAGTCCGAGGTTTAACTATGGCTACACCTTC.

This clone has only one observation. In nucleotides, the CDR3 is TGTGCCAGCAGCCGGGACCAGGTGGATGAAAAACTGTTTTTT. Translated: CASSRDQVDEKLFF. V and J are TRBV11-2 and TRBJ1-4; perhaps TRBD1 as D (5 bases). CDR1 and CDR2 from the germline V gene are SGHAT and FQNNGV. The CDR3 has 14 residues. Trimming removed 5 bases from V and 6 bases from J, with 13 bases in between.

This chain links TRBV3-1 (or the pseudogene TRBV3-2) with TRBJ1-3, with D maybe TRBD1 (5 bases). The CDR3 has 15 amino acids. Germline V lookup: CDR1 LGHDT, CDR2 YNNKEL (reference sequence). Between the trimmed V and J ends, which lost 1 base and 11 bases, there was a span of 18 bases. As DNA, the CDR3 is TGTGCCAGCAGCCAAGGGGGCGGCTGGGAGATCCCCATATATTTT. It codes for CASSQGGGWEIPIYF.

The chain has TRBV2 and TRBJ1-3, with TRBD1 matching over 9 bases. The CDR3 loop spans 15 amino acids. Per germline, CDR1 SNHLY and CDR2 FYNNEI. The trim removed 2 bases at V and 4 bases at J, leaving 3 bases unmatched. The CDR3 loop is CASSERDRAGNTIYF. CDR3 nucleotides: TGTGCCAGCAGTGAACGGGACAGGGCAGGAAACACCATATATTTT.

The chain recombines TRBV28 with TRBJ1-4; no firm D call. Trimming cost V 10 bases and J 7 bases, with 7 bases left between them. Germline loops: CDR1 MDHEN, CDR2 SYDVKM. There are 10 residues in the CDR3. CDR3 nucleotides: TGTGCCACCTGGGGTGAAAAACTGTTTTTT. As protein: CATWGEKLFF.